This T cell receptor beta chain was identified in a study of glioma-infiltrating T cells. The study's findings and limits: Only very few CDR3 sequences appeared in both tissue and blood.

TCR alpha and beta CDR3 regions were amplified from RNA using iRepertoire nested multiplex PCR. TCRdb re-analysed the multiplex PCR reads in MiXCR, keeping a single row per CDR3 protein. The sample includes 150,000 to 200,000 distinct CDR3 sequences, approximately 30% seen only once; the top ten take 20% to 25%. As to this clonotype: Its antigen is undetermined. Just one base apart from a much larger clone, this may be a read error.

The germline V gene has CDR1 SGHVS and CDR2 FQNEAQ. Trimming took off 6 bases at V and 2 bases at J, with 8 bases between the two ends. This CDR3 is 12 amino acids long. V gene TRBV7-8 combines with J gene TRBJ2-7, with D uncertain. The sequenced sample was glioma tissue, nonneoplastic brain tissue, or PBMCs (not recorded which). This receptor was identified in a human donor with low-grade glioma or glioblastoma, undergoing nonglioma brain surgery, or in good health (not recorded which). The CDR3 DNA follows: TGTGCCAGCAGATTCAACACCTACGAGCAGTACTTC. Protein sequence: CASRFNTYEQYF.